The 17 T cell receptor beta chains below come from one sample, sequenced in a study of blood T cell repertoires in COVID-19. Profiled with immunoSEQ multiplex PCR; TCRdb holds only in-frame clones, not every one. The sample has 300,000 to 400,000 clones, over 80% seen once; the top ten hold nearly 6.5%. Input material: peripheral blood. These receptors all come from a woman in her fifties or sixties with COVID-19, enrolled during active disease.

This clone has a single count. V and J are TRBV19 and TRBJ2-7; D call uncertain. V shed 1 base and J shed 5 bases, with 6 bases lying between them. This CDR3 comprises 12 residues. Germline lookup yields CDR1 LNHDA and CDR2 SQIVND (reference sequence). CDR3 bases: TGTGCCAGTAGTATAGGTAGTAACGAGCAGTACTTC. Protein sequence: CASSIGSNEQYF.

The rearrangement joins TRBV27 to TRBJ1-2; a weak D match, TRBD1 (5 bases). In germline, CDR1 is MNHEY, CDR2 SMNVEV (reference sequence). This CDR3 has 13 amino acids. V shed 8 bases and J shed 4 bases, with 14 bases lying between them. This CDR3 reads CASSGGWGYGYTF. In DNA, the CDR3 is TGTGCCAGCTCCGGGGGTTGGGGCTATGGCTACACCTTC.

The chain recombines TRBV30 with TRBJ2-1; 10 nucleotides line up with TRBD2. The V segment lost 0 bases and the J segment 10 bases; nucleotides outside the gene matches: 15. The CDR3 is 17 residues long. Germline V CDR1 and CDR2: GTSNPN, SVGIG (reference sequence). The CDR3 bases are TGTGCCTGGAGTGTACCAGGCTGGGGTAGCGGGGGGCTCGAGCAGTTCTTC. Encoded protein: CAWSVPGWGSGGLEQFF.

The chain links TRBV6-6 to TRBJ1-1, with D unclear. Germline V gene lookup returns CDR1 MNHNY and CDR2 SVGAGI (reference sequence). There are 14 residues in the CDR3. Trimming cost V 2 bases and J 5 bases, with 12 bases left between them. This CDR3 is CASSYPRTGTEAFF. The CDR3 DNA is TGTGCCAGCAGTTACCCCCGTACGGGGACTGAAGCTTTCTTT.

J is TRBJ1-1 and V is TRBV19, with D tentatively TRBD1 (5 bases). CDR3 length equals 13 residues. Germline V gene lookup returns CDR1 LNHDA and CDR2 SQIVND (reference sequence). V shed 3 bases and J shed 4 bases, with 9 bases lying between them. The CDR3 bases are TGTGCCAGTAGTATCGGCGGGGGCACTGAAGCTTTCTTT. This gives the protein CASSIGGGTEAFF.

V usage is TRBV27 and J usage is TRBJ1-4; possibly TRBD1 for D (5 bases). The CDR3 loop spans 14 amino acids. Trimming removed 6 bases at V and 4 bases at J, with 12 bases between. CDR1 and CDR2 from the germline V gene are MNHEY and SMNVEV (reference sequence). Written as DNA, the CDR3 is TGTGCCAGCAGACCTGACAGATATAATGAAAAACTGTTTTTT. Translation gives CASRPDRYNEKLFF.

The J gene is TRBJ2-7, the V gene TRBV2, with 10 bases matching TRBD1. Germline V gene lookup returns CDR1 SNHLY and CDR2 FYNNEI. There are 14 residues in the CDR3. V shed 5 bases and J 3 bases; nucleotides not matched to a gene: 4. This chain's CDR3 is CASSRDRGIYEQYF. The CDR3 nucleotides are TGTGCCAGCAGTAGGGACAGGGGAATCTACGAGCAGTACTTC.

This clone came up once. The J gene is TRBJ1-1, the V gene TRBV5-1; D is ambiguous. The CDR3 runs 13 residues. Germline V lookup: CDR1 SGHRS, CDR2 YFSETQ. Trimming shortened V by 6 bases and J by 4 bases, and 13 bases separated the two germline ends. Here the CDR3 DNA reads TGCGCCAGCACGGTTACCCTTGGCACTGAAGCTTTCTTT. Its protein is CASTVTLGTEAFF.

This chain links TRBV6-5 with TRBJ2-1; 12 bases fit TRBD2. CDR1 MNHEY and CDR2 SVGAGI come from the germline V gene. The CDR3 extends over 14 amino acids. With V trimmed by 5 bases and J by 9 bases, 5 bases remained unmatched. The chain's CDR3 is CASSNLAGGGEQFF. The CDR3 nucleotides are TGTGCCAGCAGTAACCTAGCGGGAGGGGGTGAGCAGTTCTTC.

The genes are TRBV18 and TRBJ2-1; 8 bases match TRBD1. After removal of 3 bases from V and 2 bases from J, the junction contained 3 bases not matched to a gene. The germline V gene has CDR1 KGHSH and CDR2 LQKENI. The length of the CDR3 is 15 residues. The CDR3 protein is CASSPGQVAYNEQFF. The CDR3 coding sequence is TGTGCCAGCTCACCGGGACAGGTTGCCTACAATGAGCAGTTCTTC.

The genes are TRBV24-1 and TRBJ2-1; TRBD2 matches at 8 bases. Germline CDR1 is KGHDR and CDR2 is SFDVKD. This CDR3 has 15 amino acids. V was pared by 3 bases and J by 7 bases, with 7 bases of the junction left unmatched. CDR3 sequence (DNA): TGTGCCACCAGTGATAGCGGGAGATGGGGTAATGAGCAGTTCTTC. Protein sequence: CATSDSGRWGNEQFF.

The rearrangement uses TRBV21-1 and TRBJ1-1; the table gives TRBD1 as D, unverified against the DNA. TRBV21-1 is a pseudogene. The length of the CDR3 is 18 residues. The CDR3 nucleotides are TGTGCCAGCAGGACACCCTACAGGGGAAAGGGATGGGACACTGAAGCTTTCTTT. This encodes CASRTPYRGKGWDTEAFF.

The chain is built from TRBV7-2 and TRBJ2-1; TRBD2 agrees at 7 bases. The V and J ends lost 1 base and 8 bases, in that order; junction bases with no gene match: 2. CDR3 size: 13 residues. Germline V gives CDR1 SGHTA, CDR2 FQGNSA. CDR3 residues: CASSLETSYEQFF. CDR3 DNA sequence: TGTGCCAGCAGCTTAGAGACTAGCTATGAGCAGTTCTTC.

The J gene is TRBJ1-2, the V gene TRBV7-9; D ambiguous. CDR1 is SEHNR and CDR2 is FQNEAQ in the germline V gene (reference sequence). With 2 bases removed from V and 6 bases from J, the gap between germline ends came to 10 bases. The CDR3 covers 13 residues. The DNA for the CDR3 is TGTGCCAGCAGCTTAACGGGATTCAATGGCTACACCTTC. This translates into CASSLTGFNGYTF.

The CDR3 loop reads CAWNLSGGARTEAFF. CDR3 bases: TGTGCCTGGAACCTCTCAGGGGGCGCGCGTACTGAAGCTTTCTTT. V usage is TRBV30 and J usage is TRBJ1-1, with 8 bases fitting TRBD1. Trimming took 4 bases from V and 5 from J; bases not matched to a gene: 12. The CDR3 has 15 residues. Looked up from germline, CDR1 is GTSNPN and CDR2 is SVGIG (reference sequence).

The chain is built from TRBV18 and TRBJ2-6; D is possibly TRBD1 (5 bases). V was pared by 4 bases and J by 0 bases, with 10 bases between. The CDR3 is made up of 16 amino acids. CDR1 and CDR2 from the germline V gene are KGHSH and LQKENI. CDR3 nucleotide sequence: TGTGCCAGCTCACTGATGACAGACTCTGGGGCCAACGTCCTGACTTTC. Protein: CASSLMTDSGANVLTF.

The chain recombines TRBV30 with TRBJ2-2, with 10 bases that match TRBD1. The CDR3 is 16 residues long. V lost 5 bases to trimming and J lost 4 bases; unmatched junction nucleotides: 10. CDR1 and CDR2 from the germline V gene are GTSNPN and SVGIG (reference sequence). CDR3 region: CAWGEVGTGVTGELFF. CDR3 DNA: TGTGCCTGGGGGGAGGTAGGGACAGGGGTCACCGGGGAGCTGTTTTTT.